This TCR beta chain was obtained from a study of T cell responses to AZD1222 COVID-19 vaccine. The study's findings and limits: Among those given AZD1222, only 5 to 7 were seropositive at baseline. Repertoire sampling occurred only after the peak T cell response.

Only in-frame clones appear in the TCRdb table, and some are missing; sequencing was by immunoSEQ multiplex PCR. The sample lists about 170,000 clones, approximately 95% occurring once. Comment on this clone: Its antigen is undetermined.

The clonotype originates from an adult in good health. Source: peripheral blood, taken on day 0 of AZD1222 vaccination.

The CDR3 here is CASSPRTGDSSEAFF. DNA of the CDR3: TGCGCCAGCAGCCCACGAACCGGAGACAGCAGTGAAGCTTTCTTT. The chain joins TRBV5-1 to TRBJ1-1; a weak D match, TRBD1 (5 bases). CDR1 is SGHRS, CDR2 YFSETQ, per germline. The CDR3 loop spans 15 amino acids. The ends were cut back, 4 bases at V and 7 bases at J, with 20 bases in the middle.